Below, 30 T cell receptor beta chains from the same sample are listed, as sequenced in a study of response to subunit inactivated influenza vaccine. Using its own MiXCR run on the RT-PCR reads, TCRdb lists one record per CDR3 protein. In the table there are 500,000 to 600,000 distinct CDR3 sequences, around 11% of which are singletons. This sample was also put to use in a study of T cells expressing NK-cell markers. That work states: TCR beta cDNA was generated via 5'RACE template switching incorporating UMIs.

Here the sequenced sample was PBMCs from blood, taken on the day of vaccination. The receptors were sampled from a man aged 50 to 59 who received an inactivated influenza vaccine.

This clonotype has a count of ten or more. The CDR3 DNA sequence: TGCAGCGTCCCTTCCACTAGCGGGCTTTCCTCCTACAATGAGCAGTTCTTC. Translating gives CSVPSTSGLSSYNEQFF. V and J are TRBV29-1 and TRBJ2-1, with 9 bases that match TRBD2. Germline CDR1 SQVTM, CDR2 ANQGSEA. V lost 6 bases to trimming and J lost 0 bases; unmatched junction nucleotides: 12. The CDR3 sequence is 17 residues long.

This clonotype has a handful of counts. The CDR3 loop is CASSFRQASSYNEQFF. The CDR3 DNA reads as TGCGCCAGCAGCTTCCGACAGGCGAGCTCCTACAATGAGCAGTTCTTC. The V and J genes are TRBV5-1 and TRBJ2-1, with TRBD1 as a possible D gene (6 bases). Trimming pared 2 bases from V and 0 bases from J, leaving 12 bases between. CDR1 and CDR2 from the germline V gene are SGHRS and YFSETQ. There are 16 residues in the CDR3.

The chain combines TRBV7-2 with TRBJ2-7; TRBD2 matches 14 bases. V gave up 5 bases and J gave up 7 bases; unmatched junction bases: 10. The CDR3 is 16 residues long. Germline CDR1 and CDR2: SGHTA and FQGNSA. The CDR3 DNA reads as TGTGCCAGCAGCCCTCAGGTGGGACTAGCGGGAGAAGAGCAGTACTTC. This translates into CASSPQVGLAGEEQYF.

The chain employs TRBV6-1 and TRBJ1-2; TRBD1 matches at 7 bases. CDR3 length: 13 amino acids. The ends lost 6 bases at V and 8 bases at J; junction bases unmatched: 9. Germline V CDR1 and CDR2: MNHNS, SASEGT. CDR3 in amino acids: CASRETGTDGYTF. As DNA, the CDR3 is TGTGCCAGCAGGGAAACCGGGACAGACGGCTACACCTTC.

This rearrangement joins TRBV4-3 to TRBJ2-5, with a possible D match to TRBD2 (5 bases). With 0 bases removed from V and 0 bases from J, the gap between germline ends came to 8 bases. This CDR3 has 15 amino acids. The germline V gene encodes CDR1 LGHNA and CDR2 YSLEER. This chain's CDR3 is CASSQDTGYQETQYF. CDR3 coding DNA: TGCGCCAGCAGCCAAGATACGGGGTACCAAGAGACCCAGTACTTC.

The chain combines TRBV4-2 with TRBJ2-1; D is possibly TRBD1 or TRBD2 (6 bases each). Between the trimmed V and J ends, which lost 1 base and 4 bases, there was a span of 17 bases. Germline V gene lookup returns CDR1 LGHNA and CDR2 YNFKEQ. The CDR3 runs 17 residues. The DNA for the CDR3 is TGTGCCAGCAGCCAAGGGTCCCACGGGGGCCATTACAATGAGCAGTTCTTC. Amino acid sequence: CASSQGSHGGHYNEQFF.

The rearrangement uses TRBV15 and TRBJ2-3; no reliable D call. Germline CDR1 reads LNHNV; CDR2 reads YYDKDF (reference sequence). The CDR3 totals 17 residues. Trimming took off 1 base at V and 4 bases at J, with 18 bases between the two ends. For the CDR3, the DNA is TGTGCCACCAGCAGAGCCCATCCGGCCCCTGGGCCAGATACGCAGTATTTT. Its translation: CATSRAHPAPGPDTQYF.

The CDR3 sequence: CASSTTGRGATEAFF. The DNA of the CDR3 is TGTGCCAGCAGTACGACAGGAAGGGGAGCGACTGAAGCTTTCTTT. The V gene is TRBV28, the J gene TRBJ1-1; a weak D match, TRBD1 (6 bases). Per the germline V gene, CDR1 is MDHEN and CDR2 is SYDVKM. V was shortened by 5 bases and J by 5 bases, with 18 bases between the two germline ends. This CDR3 is built from 15 residues.

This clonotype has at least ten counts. CDR3 in DNA: TGTGCCAGCAGTTATCCACGTTGGAGGGGGAAATTAAACATTCAGTACTTC. This encodes CASSYPRWRGKLNIQYF. The chain recombines TRBV6-5 with TRBJ2-4; possibly TRBD1 or TRBD2 for D (6 bases each). Germline V CDR1 and CDR2: MNHEY, SVGAGI. The V end was cut by 3 bases, the J end by 6 bases, with 21 bases between. This CDR3 is built from 17 residues.

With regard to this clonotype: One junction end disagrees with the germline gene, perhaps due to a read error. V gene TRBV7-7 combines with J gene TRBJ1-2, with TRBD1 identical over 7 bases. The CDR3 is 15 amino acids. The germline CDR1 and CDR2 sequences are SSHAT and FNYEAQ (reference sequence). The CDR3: CASSLCRGTAYGYTF. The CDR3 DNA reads TGTGCTAGCAGCTTATGTCGGGGGACAGCTTATGGCTACACCTTC. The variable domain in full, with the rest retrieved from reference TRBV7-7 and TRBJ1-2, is GAGVSQSPRYKVTKRGQDVTLRCDPISSHATLYWYQQALGQGPEFLTYFNYEAQPDKSGLPSDRFSAERPEGSISTLTIQRTEQRDSAMYRCASSLCRGTAYGYTFGSGTRLTVV.

The CDR3 region is CASDRGPLGNTIYF. Here the CDR3 DNA reads TGTGCCAGCGACAGGGGCCCCCTCGGAAACACCATATATTTT. V is TRBV6-1 and J is TRBJ1-3; 8 bases are shared with TRBD1. Germline CDR1 reads MNHNS; CDR2 reads SASEGT. Trimming at V came to 8 bases and at J to 4 bases, leaving 7 bases not matched to a gene. The CDR3 length is 14 residues.

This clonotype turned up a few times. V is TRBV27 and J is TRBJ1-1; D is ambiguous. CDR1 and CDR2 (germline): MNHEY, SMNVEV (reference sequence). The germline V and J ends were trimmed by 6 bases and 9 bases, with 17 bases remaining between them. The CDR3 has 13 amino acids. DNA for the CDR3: TGTGCCAGCAGACCACATTCCGGGATAAAAGCTTTCTTT. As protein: CASRPHSGIKAFF.

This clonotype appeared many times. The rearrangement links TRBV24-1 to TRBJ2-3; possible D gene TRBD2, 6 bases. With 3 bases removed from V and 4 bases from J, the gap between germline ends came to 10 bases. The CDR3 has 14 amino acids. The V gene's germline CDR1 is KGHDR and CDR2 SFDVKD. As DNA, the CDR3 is TGTGCCACCAGTGATCCCGGGAGATCAGATACGCAGTATTTT. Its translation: CATSDPGRSDTQYF.

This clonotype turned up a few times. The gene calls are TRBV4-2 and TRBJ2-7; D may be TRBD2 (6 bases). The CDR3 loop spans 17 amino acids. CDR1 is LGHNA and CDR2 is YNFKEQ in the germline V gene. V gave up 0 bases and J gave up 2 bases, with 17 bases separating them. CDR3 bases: TGTGCCAGCAGCCAAGATAGACGGGCGGGGCGACCCTACGAGCAGTACTTC. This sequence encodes CASSQDRRAGRPYEQYF.

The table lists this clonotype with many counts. The DNA of the CDR3 is TGTGCCAGCAGCTCAGGGAGCGGGGAGACCCAGTACTTC. Its translation is CASSSGSGETQYF. The gene calls are TRBV7-2 and TRBJ2-5; D is perhaps TRBD2 (6 bases). Trimming stripped 4 bases from V and 5 bases from J, with 11 bases between. Germline CDR1 SGHTA, CDR2 FQGNSA. CDR3 length: 13 residues.

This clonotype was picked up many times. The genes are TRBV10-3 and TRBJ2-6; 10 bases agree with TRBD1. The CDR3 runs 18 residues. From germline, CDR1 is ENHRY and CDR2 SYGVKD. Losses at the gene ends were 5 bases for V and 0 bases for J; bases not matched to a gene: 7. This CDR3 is CAISSRRTGGSGANVLTF. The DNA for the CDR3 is TGTGCCATCAGTTCTCGTCGGACAGGGGGCTCTGGGGCCAACGTCCTGACTTTC.

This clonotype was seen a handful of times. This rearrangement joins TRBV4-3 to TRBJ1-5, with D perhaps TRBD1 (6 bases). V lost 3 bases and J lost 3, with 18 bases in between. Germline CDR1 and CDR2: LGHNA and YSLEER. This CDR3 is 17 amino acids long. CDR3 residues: CASSQELGANYNQPQHF. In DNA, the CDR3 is TGCGCCAGCAGCCAGGAACTGGGGGCAAACTACAATCAGCCCCAGCATTTT.

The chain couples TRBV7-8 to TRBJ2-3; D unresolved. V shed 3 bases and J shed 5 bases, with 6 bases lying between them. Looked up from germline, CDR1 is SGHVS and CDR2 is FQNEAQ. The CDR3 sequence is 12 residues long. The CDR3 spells CASSLMVDTQYF. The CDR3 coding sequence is TGTGCCAGCAGCTTGATGGTAGATACGCAGTATTTT. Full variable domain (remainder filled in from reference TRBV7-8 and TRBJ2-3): GAGVSQSPRYKVAKRGQDVALRCDPISGHVSLFWYQQALGQGPEFLTYFQNEAQLDKSGLPSDRFFAERPEGSVSTLKIQRTQQEDSAVYLCASSLMVDTQYFGPGTRLTVL.

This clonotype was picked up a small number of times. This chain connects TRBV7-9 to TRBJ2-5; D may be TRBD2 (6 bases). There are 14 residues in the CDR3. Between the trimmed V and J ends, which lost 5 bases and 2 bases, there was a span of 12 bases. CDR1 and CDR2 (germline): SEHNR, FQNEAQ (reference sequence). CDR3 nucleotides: TGTGCCAGCAGCAACGCGGGACTGCAAGAGACCCAGTACTTC. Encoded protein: CASSNAGLQETQYF.

CDR3 nucleotides: TGTGCCTGGAGTACTACAGGCAATCAGCCCCAGCATTTT. This translates into CAWSTTGNQPQHF. The chain is built from TRBV30 and TRBJ1-5; D is uncertain. There are 13 residues in the CDR3. V lost 2 bases to trimming and J lost 2 bases, with 7 bases between them. Germline loops: CDR1 GTSNPN, CDR2 SVGIG (reference sequence).

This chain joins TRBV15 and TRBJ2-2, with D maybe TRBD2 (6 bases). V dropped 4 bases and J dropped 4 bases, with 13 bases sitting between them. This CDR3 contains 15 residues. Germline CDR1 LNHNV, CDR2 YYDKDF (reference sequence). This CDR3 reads CATSKAGRGTGELFF. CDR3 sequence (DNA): TGTGCCACCAGCAAGGCGGGACGGGGCACCGGGGAGCTGTTTTTT.

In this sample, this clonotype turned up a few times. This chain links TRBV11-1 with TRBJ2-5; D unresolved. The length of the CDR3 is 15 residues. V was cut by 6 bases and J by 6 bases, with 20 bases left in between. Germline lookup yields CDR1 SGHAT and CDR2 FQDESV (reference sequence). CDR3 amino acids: CASRRDNAAVKTQYF. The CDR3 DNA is TGTGCCAGCAGACGAGACAATGCGGCGGTAAAGACCCAGTACTTC.

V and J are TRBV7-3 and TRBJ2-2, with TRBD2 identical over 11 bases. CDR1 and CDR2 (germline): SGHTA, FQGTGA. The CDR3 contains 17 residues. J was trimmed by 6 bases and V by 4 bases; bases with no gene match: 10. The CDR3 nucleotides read TGTGCCAGCAGCTCGAAAACTAGCGGGAGTAACTCCGGGGAGCTGTTTTTT. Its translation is CASSSKTSGSNSGELFF.

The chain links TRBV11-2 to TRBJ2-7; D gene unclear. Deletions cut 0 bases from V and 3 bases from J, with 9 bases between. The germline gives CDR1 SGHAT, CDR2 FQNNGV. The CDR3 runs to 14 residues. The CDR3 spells CASSLELNIYEQYF. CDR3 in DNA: TGTGCCAGCAGCTTAGAGTTGAACATCTACGAGCAGTACTTC.

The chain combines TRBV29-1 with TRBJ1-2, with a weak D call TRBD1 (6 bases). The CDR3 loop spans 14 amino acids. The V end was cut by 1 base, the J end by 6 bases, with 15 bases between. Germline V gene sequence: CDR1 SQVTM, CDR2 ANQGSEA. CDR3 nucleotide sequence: TGCAGCGTTGAAGGGGCTACAGGGTATAATGGCTACACCTTC. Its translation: CSVEGATGYNGYTF.

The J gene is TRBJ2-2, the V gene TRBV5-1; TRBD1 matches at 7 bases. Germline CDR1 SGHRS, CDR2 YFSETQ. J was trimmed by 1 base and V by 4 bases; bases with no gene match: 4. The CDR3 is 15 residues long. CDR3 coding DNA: TGCGCCAGCAGCATGACAGGGAAGAACACCGGGGAGCTGTTTTTT. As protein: CASSMTGKNTGELFF.

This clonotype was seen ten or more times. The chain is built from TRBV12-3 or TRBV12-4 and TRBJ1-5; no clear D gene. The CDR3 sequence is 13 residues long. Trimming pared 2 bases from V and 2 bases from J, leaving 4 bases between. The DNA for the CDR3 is TGTGCCAGCAGTTTATCTCGCAATCAGCCCCAGCATTTT. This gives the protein CASSLSRNQPQHF.

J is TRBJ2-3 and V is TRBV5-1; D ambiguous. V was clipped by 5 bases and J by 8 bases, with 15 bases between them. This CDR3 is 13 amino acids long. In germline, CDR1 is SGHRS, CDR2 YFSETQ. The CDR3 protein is CASRWTLEGTQYF. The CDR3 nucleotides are TGCGCCAGCAGGTGGACCCTCGAAGGTACGCAGTATTTT.

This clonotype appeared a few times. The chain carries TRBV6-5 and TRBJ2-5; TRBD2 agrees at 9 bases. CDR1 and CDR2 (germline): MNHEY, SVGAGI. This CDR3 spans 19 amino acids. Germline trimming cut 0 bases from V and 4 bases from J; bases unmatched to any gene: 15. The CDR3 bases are TGTGCCAGCAGTTACTCGATCGTTAGCGGGAGAGTAAATCGAGAGACCCAGTACTTC. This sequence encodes CASSYSIVSGRVNRETQYF.

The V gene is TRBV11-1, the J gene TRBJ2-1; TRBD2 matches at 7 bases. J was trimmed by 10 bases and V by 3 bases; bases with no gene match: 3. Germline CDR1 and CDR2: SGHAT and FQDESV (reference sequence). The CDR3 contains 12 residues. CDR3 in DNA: TGTGCCAGCAGCTTCGTACTAGCGGAGCAGTTCTTC. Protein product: CASSFVLAEQFF.